This T cell receptor (beta chain) is drawn from a study of spatial heterogeneity in lung cancer. This sample's time point: sample taken at primary tumor resection. The sequenced material consisted of unsorted whole RNA from tumor, nontumor lung or frozen PBMC. TCRdb independently ran MiXCR on the 5' RACE reads; one entry per CDR3 protein. This sample's table reports about 100 distinct CDR3 sequences. Of note for this clonotype: The size of this beta chain means little, since it is a stray read in a library made for alpha chains.

V was cut by 1 base and J by 7 bases, with 13 bases left in between. Germline V lookup: CDR1 SGHNT, CDR2 YENEEA. The CDR3 spans 14 residues. The chain links TRBV11-3 to TRBJ1-1; D is perhaps TRBD1 (6 bases). The specimen comprised normal lung tissue next to the tumor, sampled at surgery. This receptor was identified in a male donor with early-stage non-small cell lung cancer. The CDR3 is CASSLVGTQNEAFF. The DNA for the CDR3 is TGTGCCAGCAGCTTAGTCGGGACACAGAATGAAGCTTTCTTT.